One T cell receptor beta chain is described in this entry. The CDR3 totals 14 residues. Unmatched junction bases numbered 8, after V lost 7 bases and J lost 0 bases. Germline V lookup: CDR1 SQVTM, CDR2 ANQGSEA. Before being chosen for sequencing, patients had shown CD8+CD57+ cell expansion by flow cytometry. Profiling that covered TCR beta VDJ and CDR3 relied on genomic DNA as its template. Each CDR3 protein is one row after TCRdb ran MiXCR on the reads. The data contain around 130,000 distinct CDR3 sequences, 50% to 60% of them singletons. The data belong to a study of CD8+CD57+ T cells in acquired aplastic anemia. Study overall: DNA recovered from sorted CD4+ and CD8+ cells had a mean of approximately 3.2 ug.

This chain joins TRBV29-1 and TRBJ1-1; 7 bases line up with TRBD1. This receptor was taken from a human donor with aplastic anemia. The sequencing input was sorted CD4+, CD8+, or CD8+CD57+ T cells (not recorded which) from PBMCs. The CDR3 nucleotides are TGCAGCGCTGGGACAGCGACTATGAACACTGAAGCTTTCTTT. Its translation: CSAGTATMNTEAFF.